This TCR beta chain was identified during a study of CD4 T cells in relation to SARS-CoV-2 and coronaviruses. The repertoire was sequenced with immunoSEQ multiplex PCR; TCRdb's copy has only in-frame clones and lacks some. The table has approximately 70,000 clones, 93% seen once; the top ten hold around 0.21%. V lost 3 bases and J lost 2, with 14 bases in between. The CDR3 contains 15 residues. In germline, CDR1 is SGDLS, CDR2 YYNGEE. General study results and limits: Around 62% of donors had memory CD4+ clonotypes crossrecognizing SARS-CoV-2 and common cold coronavirus spike. Crossreactive clones expanded significantly less to SARS-CoV-2 than monoreactive clones. Crossreactivity was assessed only for spike protein, not other viral proteins.

On this clone itself: Its antigen is currently unknown.

The unexposed donors gave CD4+ T cells in 2011-2018, prior to COVID-19. The receptor was isolated from a human donor in good health. The rearrangement links TRBV9 to TRBJ1-2, with unresolved D. Sample: naive CD4+ T cells from PBMCs. The subset: naive CD4+ T cells isolated by negative enrichment. The CDR3 DNA reads TGTGCCAGCAGCGCGGACCCCATAATGAACTATGGCTACACCTTC. Encoded protein: CASSADPIMNYGYTF.